Following are 28 T cell receptor beta chains from one sample sequenced in a study of blood T cells in healthy people across ages (dated by TCRdb to about 2015). The library was obtained by 5' RACE. The data were produced on an Illumina HiSeq 2500. The second PCR ran for about 6 to 12 cycles and used a J-beta primer mix along with a sample-barcoded 5' primer. TCRdb took the public reads, trimmed them with fastp at Q25, ran MiXCR for clone calling and kept in-frame beta chains. Rows with one shared CDR3 protein collapse into an entry with the most common genes and DNA. The sample has about 930,000 distinct CDR3 sequences on record, about 28% of them singletons. The ten largest clones add up to more than 8.5% of the sample. Another study also made use of these data, one on T cells of mothers and their children.

What was sequenced was blood. The receptors derive from a woman aged 40 to 50 in good health.

The chain links TRBV27 to TRBJ1-2, with 8 positions matching TRBD1. CDR1 MNHEY and CDR2 SMNVEV come from the germline V gene (reference sequence). The length of the CDR3 is 15 residues. J gave up 6 bases and V 8 bases, and 14 bases lay outside the gene matches. CDR3 bases: TGTGCCAGCGCCTTAGGGGCAGGGGGCATCAATGGCTACACCTTC. It translates to CASALGAGGINGYTF.

The chain has TRBV20-1 and TRBJ1-2; D is undetermined. The CDR3 totals 14 residues. Germline-derived CDR1 and CDR2 are DFQATT and SNEGSKA (reference sequence). The V gene lost 5 bases and the J gene lost 6 bases, with 19 bases spanning the gap. Here the CDR3 DNA reads TGCAGTGCTGAGAGAGGGTGGCAGGTCAATGGCTACACCTTC. Translating it yields CSAERGWQVNGYTF.

The chain carries TRBV6-2 or TRBV6-3 and TRBJ1-5; D remains unclear. Trimming removed 4 bases at V and 4 bases at J, with 14 bases between. The CDR3 has 15 residues. Germline loops: CDR1 MNHEY, CDR2 SVGEGT. The CDR3 here is CASSFFTGWNQPQHF. The CDR3 DNA sequence: TGTGCCAGCAGTTTCTTCACCGGATGGAATCAGCCCCAGCATTTT.

For this clonotype: Its ends do not fully match the called genes, so a read error is possible. V usage is TRBV14 and J usage is TRBJ2-7; TRBD2 matches at 12 bases. The germline CDR1 and CDR2 sequences are SGHDN and FVKESK. This CDR3 spans 18 amino acids. The CDR3 region is CASGQASGGAVGSYEQYF. The CDR3 DNA reads TGTGCCAGCGGCCAAGCTAGCGGGGGGGCCGTCGGCTCCTACGAGCAGTACTTC.

This clonotype appeared many times. CDR3 residues: CATSRDSRNQPQHF. CDR3 DNA: TGTGCCACCAGCAGGGATTCCCGGAATCAGCCCCAGCATTTT. The chain recombines TRBV15 with TRBJ1-5, with unresolved D. The CDR3 loop spans 14 amino acids. The germline V and J ends were trimmed by 3 bases and 4 bases, with 10 bases remaining between them. CDR1 is LNHNV, CDR2 YYDKDF, per germline (reference sequence).

This clonotype was counted a few times. The V and J genes are TRBV14 and TRBJ1-5, with 8 bases aligning to TRBD1. The CDR3 consists of 19 residues. Trimming removed 3 bases from V and 6 bases from J; junction bases left unmatched: 19. Germline CDR1 reads SGHDN; CDR2 reads FVKESK. The CDR3 DNA is TGTGCCAGCAGCCAGGTTAGGCGGATAAAACAGGGGGAATTTCAGCCCCAGCATTTT. It encodes CASSQVRRIKQGEFQPQHF.

This clonotype has ten or more counts. The chain has TRBV6-6 and TRBJ1-4; weak D call: TRBD1 (5 bases). The ends were cut back, 6 bases at V and 5 bases at J, with 16 bases in the middle. The CDR3 runs 15 residues. Germline assignment: CDR1 MNHNY and CDR2 SVGAGI (reference sequence). CDR3 residues: CASRPVTVKNEKLFF. The DNA of the CDR3 is TGTGCCAGCAGACCTGTGACAGTCAAGAATGAAAAACTGTTTTTT.

This chain connects TRBV7-2 to TRBJ1-2; 7 nucleotides agree with TRBD1. V lost 5 bases and J lost 8; bases outside the gene matches: 14. The germline gives CDR1 SGHTA, CDR2 FQGNSA. The CDR3 is made up of 15 amino acids. Here the CDR3 reads CASSPQTGWTEGYTF. For the CDR3, the DNA is TGTGCCAGCAGCCCCCAGACAGGGTGGACCGAGGGCTACACCTTC.

The sample holds a few counts of this clonotype. Here the CDR3 reads CASSFGSSTEKLFF. CDR3 sequence (DNA): TGCGCCAGCAGCTTCGGATCCTCCACTGAAAAACTGTTTTTT. The chain couples TRBV5-1 to TRBJ1-4; D call uncertain. Germline CDR1 and CDR2: SGHRS and YFSETQ. V lost 2 bases, J lost 7 bases, and 12 bases lay in between. This CDR3 contains 14 residues. The complete variable domain, with remaining parts taken from reference TRBV5-1 and TRBJ1-4, reads KAGVTQTPRYLIKTRGQQVTLSCSPISGHRSVSWYQQTPGQGLQFLFEYFSETQRNKGNFPGRFSGRQFSNSRSEMNVSTLELGDSALYLCASSFGSSTEKLFFGSGTQLSVL.

This clonotype has more than one count but fewer than ten. CDR3 sequence (DNA): TGTGCCAGCTCACAACTGTCCCCGTACAATGAGCAGTTCTTC. This gives the protein CASSQLSPYNEQFF. The chain combines TRBV5-5 with TRBJ2-1; D uncertain. Germline CDR1 SGHKS, CDR2 YYEKEE (reference sequence). The CDR3 covers 14 residues. V lost 7 bases, J lost 4 bases, and 15 bases lay in between.

A note on this clonotype: A single base separates this from a much larger clone, so it may be a read error. The rearrangement links TRBV27 to TRBJ2-7; tentative D call: TRBD2 (7 bases). Germline lookup yields CDR1 MNHEY and CDR2 SMNVEV (reference sequence). The CDR3 is 15 amino acids. V lost 4 bases, J lost 4 bases, and 17 bases lay in between. CDR3: CASSSWGHGGYEQYF. CDR3 sequence (DNA): TGTGCCAGCAGTTCCTGGGGGCACGGGGGGTACGAGCAGTACTTC.

The rearrangement links TRBV5-1 to TRBJ2-3, with a tentative D call TRBD1 (6 bases). The germline V gene encodes CDR1 SGHRS and CDR2 YFSETQ. V gave up 4 bases and J gave up 0 bases, with 6 bases separating them. The CDR3 contains 13 residues. The CDR3 sequence is CASSTGSTDTQYF. In DNA form, the CDR3 reads TGCGCCAGCAGCACAGGGAGCACAGATACGCAGTATTTT.

This clonotype was seen a few times. The chain is built from TRBV6-5 and TRBJ2-3; TRBD2 agrees at 14 bases. There are 16 residues in the CDR3. After removal of 6 bases from V and 5 bases from J, the junction contained 7 bases not matched to a gene. CDR1 MNHEY and CDR2 SVGAGI come from the germline V gene. DNA of the CDR3: TGTGCCAGCAGCCACGGACTAGCGGGGGGCCAAGATACGCAGTATTTT. Its protein is CASSHGLAGGQDTQYF.

This chain connects TRBV3-1 to TRBJ1-1; no clear D gene. This CDR3 region has 11 residues. V was clipped by 1 base and J by 11 bases, with 8 bases between them. CDR1 is LGHDT and CDR2 is YNNKEL in the germline V gene (reference sequence). CDR3 residues: CASSQATAAFF. The CDR3, as DNA: TGTGCCAGCAGCCAAGCGACTGCGGCTTTCTTT.

In its sample, this clonotype was seen a few times. This sequence joins TRBV5-1 and TRBJ1-6, with D possibly matching TRBD1 (5 bases). Looked up from germline, CDR1 is SGHRS and CDR2 is YFSETQ. Trimming shortened V by 4 bases and J by 5 bases, and 10 bases separated the two germline ends. The CDR3 is 14 amino acids. The CDR3 DNA sequence: TGCGCCAGCAGCGGCGGGACGGATAATTCACCCCTCCACTTT. Amino acids: CASSGGTDNSPLHF.

The chain links TRBV20-1 to TRBJ2-2; 7 bases match TRBD1. The length of the CDR3 is 16 residues. Germline CDR1 reads DFQATT; CDR2 reads SNEGSKA (reference sequence). After removal of 1 base from V and 4 bases from J, the junction contained 9 bases not matched to a gene. CDR3 in amino acids: CSARGTGAFGTGELFF. In nucleotides, the CDR3 is TGCAGTGCTAGAGGAACAGGGGCATTTGGCACCGGGGAGCTGTTTTTT.

This clonotype occurred a few times. The rearrangement joins TRBV7-8 to TRBJ2-7; TRBD2 agrees at 8 bases. CDR1 SGHVS and CDR2 FQNEAQ come from the germline V gene. The CDR3 sequence is 16 residues long. Losses at the gene ends were 5 bases for V and 4 bases for J; bases not matched to a gene: 13. CDR3 amino acids: CASSASGGVPWYEQYF. The CDR3 region has the DNA TGTGCCAGCAGCGCCTCGGGGGGGGTCCCCTGGTACGAGCAGTACTTC.

About this clonotype: This may come from a read error, since a much larger clone is one base off. The chain employs TRBV7-9 and TRBJ2-5; D is undetermined. The J call may be in error: the DNA end matches TRBJ2-7 better. The CDR3 is 13 amino acids. Germline V gives CDR1 SEHNR, CDR2 FQNEAQ (reference sequence). Written as DNA, the CDR3 is TGTGCCAGCAGCCTTTATAAATCCTCCGAGCAGTACTTC. This translates into CASSLYKSSEQYF.

The chain combines TRBV6-5 with TRBJ1-4, with a weak D call TRBD1 (5 bases). The CDR3 length is 15 residues. Trimming took off 8 bases at V and 13 bases at J, with 26 bases between the two ends. Germline lookup yields CDR1 MNHEY and CDR2 SVGAGI. CDR3 amino acids: CASGNFAGARDLLFF. The CDR3 nucleotides are TGTGCCAGCGGTAATTTTGCGGGAGCGAGGGACCTACTGTTTTTT.

Regarding this clonotype: The junction differs from germline at one of its ends, possibly a read error. J is TRBJ1-3 and V is TRBV20-1; D unclear. Per germline, CDR1 DFQATT and CDR2 SNEGSKA (reference sequence). This CDR3 has 11 amino acids. The CDR3 reads CSARAGNTTCF. DNA of the CDR3: TGCAGTGCTAGGGCCGGAAACACCACATGTTTT.

This chain uses TRBV7-9 with TRBJ1-2; 11 bases are shared with TRBD1. Per germline, CDR1 SEHNR and CDR2 FQNEAQ (reference sequence). This CDR3 has 16 amino acids. V dropped 8 bases and J dropped 1; count of bases not matched to a gene: 9. The CDR3 loop is CASSPRDRGFNYGYTF. CDR3 bases: TGTGCCAGCTCCCCCAGGGACAGGGGGTTTAACTATGGCTACACCTTC.

There are a few counts of this clonotype. J is TRBJ1-2 and V is TRBV20-1; 10 nucleotides line up with TRBD1. The V segment lost 3 bases and the J segment 6 bases; nucleotides outside the gene matches: 4. The CDR3 is made up of 13 amino acids. Germline assignment: CDR1 DFQATT and CDR2 SNEGSKA (reference sequence). The CDR3 DNA reads TGCAGTGCTAGCCTCGGACAGGGGGATGGCTACACCTTC. Translation gives CSASLGQGDGYTF.

This clonotype was counted many times. The chain links TRBV7-2 to TRBJ2-5; D is perhaps TRBD2 (6 bases). Germline lookup yields CDR1 SGHTA and CDR2 FQGNSA. Trimming took off 1 base at V and 7 bases at J, with 19 bases between the two ends. The CDR3 extends over 16 amino acids. CDR3 sequence: CASSLVFGGPYGTQYF. The CDR3 region has the DNA TGTGCCAGCAGCTTAGTTTTCGGGGGACCCTACGGGACCCAGTACTTC.

The chain joins TRBV5-8 to TRBJ2-4; D remains ambiguous. The germline V and J ends were trimmed by 6 bases and 3 bases, with 19 bases remaining between them. The CDR3 contains 16 residues. Germline values: CDR1 SGHTS, CDR2 YDEGEE. The CDR3 DNA sequence: TGTGCCAGCACCTTTGGATACAGTTCACTCAAAAACATTCAGTACTTC. This sequence encodes CASTFGYSSLKNIQYF.

This clonotype was detected ten times or more. A much larger clone differs from this one at a single base, so this may be a read error. This rearrangement joins TRBV29-1 to TRBJ2-6; TRBD1 matches at 8 bases. Germline V CDR1 and CDR2: SQVTM, ANQGSEA. The CDR3 is 12 amino acids. The CDR3 here is CSVQTGANVRTF. In nucleotides, the CDR3 is TGCAGCGTTCAGACAGGGGCCAACGTCCGGACTTTC.

This clonotype was seen at least ten times. The chain couples TRBV5-1 to TRBJ2-7; a possible D gene is TRBD1 (6 bases). Germline V gene lookup returns CDR1 SGHRS and CDR2 YFSETQ. This CDR3 is 13 amino acids long. The ends were cut back, 3 bases at V and 2 bases at J, with 9 bases in the middle. CDR3: CASSSDRPYEQYF. The CDR3 region has the DNA TGCGCCAGCAGCTCCGACAGGCCCTACGAGCAGTACTTC.

This clonotype was detected many times. CDR3 protein: CSARGGKNTEAFF. CDR3 DNA: TGCAGCGCCAGGGGGGGAAAGAACACTGAAGCTTTCTTT. The chain employs TRBV29-1 and TRBJ1-1, with TRBD1 matching 7 bases. J gave up 1 base and V 7 bases, and 6 bases lay outside the gene matches. The CDR3 has 13 amino acids. The germline V gene encodes CDR1 SQVTM and CDR2 ANQGSEA.

In this sample, this clonotype turned up a few times. The chain is built from TRBV3-1 and TRBJ1-4, with 7 bases matching TRBD1. CDR1 is LGHDT and CDR2 is YNNKEL in the germline V gene (reference sequence). The CDR3 totals 18 residues. V was pared by 5 bases and J by 0 bases, with 12 bases of the junction left unmatched. The CDR3 here is CASSLGQRITATNEKLFF. The CDR3 DNA is TGTGCCAGCAGCTTGGGACAGCGGATAACCGCAACTAATGAAAAACTGTTTTTT.